Following are 3 T cell receptor beta chains from one sample sequenced in a study of cytotoxic CD8 clonotypes in ibrutinib-treated CLL. Libraries were prepared by immunoSEQ multiplex PCR; TCRdb keeps only in-frame clonotypes and omits some of them. The sample yields about 300,000 clones, about 72% seen once. This material consisted of PBMCs, taken at disease progression, from a patient treated with ibrutinib. These receptors were obtained from a human donor with chronic lymphocytic leukemia.

J is TRBJ1-2 and V is TRBV5-1; D is unclear. Germline lookup yields CDR1 SGHRS and CDR2 YFSETQ. V was trimmed by 1 base and J by 5 bases, leaving 9 bases between them. The CDR3 covers 13 residues. Here the CDR3 reads CASSLTDLYGYTF. The CDR3 DNA is TGCGCCAGCAGCTTGACAGACCTTTATGGCTACACCTTC.

The V gene is TRBV10-2, the J gene TRBJ2-4; 9 bases agree with TRBD1. The germline V gene encodes CDR1 WSHSY and CDR2 SAAADI. The V and J ends lost 6 bases and 0 bases, in that order; junction bases with no gene match: 6. This CDR3 region has 16 residues. This CDR3 is CASRPGQGLAKNIQYF. CDR3 DNA sequence: TGCGCCAGCAGACCCGGACAGGGGCTAGCCAAAAACATTCAGTACTTC.

This clone has just one count. This chain links TRBV10-3 with TRBJ2-5, with a weak D call TRBD2 (5 bases). Trimming removed 10 bases from V and 1 base from J, with 13 bases in between. This CDR3 spans 13 amino acids. Germline assignment: CDR1 ENHRY and CDR2 SYGVKD. In DNA form, the CDR3 reads TGTGCCACTCTAGGGAGTTCCCAAGAGACCCAGTACTTC. Its translation: CATLGSSQETQYF.